This T cell receptor beta chain was recorded in a study of cytomegalovirus exposure and HLA in healthy donors. General study findings and limits: Most TCR beta V segments were productive about 87% or about 30% of the time in an earlier analysis.

The PCR used 60 Vbeta and 13 Jbeta primers. The method was immunoSEQ multiplex PCR; TCRdb's version includes in-frame clones alone and lacks a portion of them. The sample shows about 200,000 clones, less than 85% of them seen only once. The germline CDR1 and CDR2 sequences are MNHNY and SVGAGI (reference sequence). This CDR3 comprises 14 residues. The V gene lost 7 bases and the J gene lost 4 bases, with 16 bases spanning the gap. A word on this clone: Its target is unknown.

The sequenced material came from PBMCs. The rearrangement joins TRBV6-6 to TRBJ1-1; tentative D call: TRBD1 (5 bases). The receptor was isolated from a man aged 18 to 30 in good health and CMV-seronegative. The CDR3 reads CASTTPRGSTEAFF. The DNA of the CDR3 is TGTGCCAGCACTACACCTCGGGGGAGCACTGAAGCTTTCTTT.